Listed here are 25 T cell receptor beta chains from one sample, sequenced in a study of cytomegalovirus exposure and HLA in healthy donors. With 60 Vbeta and 13 Jbeta primers, the PCR was carried out. The repertoire was sequenced with immunoSEQ multiplex PCR; TCRdb's copy has only in-frame clones and lacks some. This listing includes 50,000 to 60,000 clones. The sample comprised PBMCs. All receptors derive from a woman between 45 and 60 years old in good health and CMV-seropositive.

The rearrangement links TRBV9 to TRBJ2-5; 7 nucleotides agree with TRBD1. The CDR3 is 16 residues long. Germline CDR1 SGDLS, CDR2 YYNGEE. V shed 4 bases, J shed 2 bases, and the junction held 11 bases outside the gene matches. The CDR3 spells CASSPGQVSWQETQYF. In nucleotides, the CDR3 is TGTGCCAGCAGCCCCGGACAGGTCTCCTGGCAAGAGACCCAGTACTTC.

The V call is TRBV7-2, the J call TRBJ1-2; the D gene is possibly TRBD1 (5 bases). V lost 0 bases and J 4 bases, leaving 15 bases between the germline ends. The CDR3 is 16 amino acids. Germline-derived CDR1 and CDR2 are SGHTA and FQGNSA. Here the CDR3 DNA reads TGTGCCAGCAGCTTAGCGGGGCAGGCCATTTCCTATGGCTACACCTTC. Encoded protein: CASSLAGQAISYGYTF.

Written as DNA, the CDR3 is TGTGCCATCAGTGGGACAGGGAACGGCTACACCTTC. Amino acid sequence: CAISGTGNGYTF. The chain is built from TRBV10-3 and TRBJ1-2, with 8 bases that match TRBD1. Looked up from germline, CDR1 is ENHRY and CDR2 is SYGVKD. The CDR3 contains 12 residues. The J segment lost 8 bases and the V segment lost 4 bases, leaving 3 bases of the junction unmatched.

The CDR3 region has the DNA TGTGCCAGCAGCCAAGATCACGGGGCCGGGAGCTCCTACGAGCAGTACTTC. Translation gives CASSQDHGAGSSYEQYF. The chain recombines TRBV4-2 with TRBJ2-7, with D tentatively TRBD2 (6 bases). There are 17 residues in the CDR3. The V end was cut by 0 bases, the J end by 0 bases, with 15 bases between. The V gene's germline CDR1 is LGHNA and CDR2 YNFKEQ.

The gene calls are TRBV5-1 and TRBJ2-3, with 8 positions matching TRBD2. Losses at the gene ends were 9 bases for V and 4 bases for J; bases not matched to a gene: 10. The CDR3 extends over 14 amino acids. The germline CDR1 and CDR2 sequences are SGHRS and YFSETQ. CDR3 amino acids: CATTGGRAADTQYF. The CDR3 bases are TGCGCCACCACGGGGGGGAGGGCCGCAGATACGCAGTATTTT.

The genes are TRBV10-1 and TRBJ1-1; D gene uncertain. The CDR3 consists of 13 residues. Germline V gene lookup returns CDR1 WNHNN and CDR2 SYGVQD (reference sequence). V was shortened by 3 bases and J by 1 base, with 6 bases between the two germline ends. The DNA of the CDR3 is TGCGCCAGCAGTGAAGCAGGGAACACTGAAGCTTTCTTT. Its protein product is CASSEAGNTEAFF.

The rearrangement links TRBV7-8 to TRBJ2-5; possibly TRBD2 for D (6 bases). The J call is doubtful: the DNA matches TRBJ2-7 better. CDR1 and CDR2 from the germline V gene are SGHVS and FQNEAQ. This CDR3 region has 15 residues. The CDR3 DNA sequence: TGTGCCAGCAGCTTAGAGGACGGGGGTTTTTACGAGCAGTACTTC. It specifies CASSLEDGGFYEQYF.

In nucleotides, the CDR3 is TGTGCCAGCTCACCACAGCGAACAGGGGGCGGTGGGAATTCACCCCTCCACTTT. Translated: CASSPQRTGGGGNSPLHF. The chain has TRBV18 and TRBJ1-6; 9 nucleotides agree with TRBD1. The CDR3 covers 18 residues. Germline CDR1 is KGHSH and CDR2 is LQKENI. Unmatched junction bases numbered 11, after V lost 1 base and J lost 7 bases.

The V gene is TRBV5-4, the J gene TRBJ2-7, with D unclear. The CDR3 sequence is 12 residues long. Germline values: CDR1 SGHNT, CDR2 YYREEE (reference sequence). Trimming took off 1 base at V and 0 bases at J, with 2 bases between the two ends. CDR3 in DNA: TGTGCCAGCAGCTTGCACTCCTACGAGCAGTACTTC. This gives the protein CASSLHSYEQYF.

The rearrangement joins TRBV7-2 to TRBJ1-5; D possibly corresponds to TRBD1 (5 bases). V lost 0 bases, J lost 4 bases, and 10 bases lay in between. CDR1 SGHTA and CDR2 FQGNSA come from the germline V gene. The CDR3 contains 15 residues. CDR3 nucleotide sequence: TGTGCCAGCAGCTTAGCAGGGGCTAAGAATCAGCCCCAGCATTTT. It encodes CASSLAGAKNQPQHF.

The V and J genes are TRBV4-3 and TRBJ1-1; TRBD1 is a possible D gene (5 bases). V gave up 2 bases and J gave up 4 bases, with 11 bases separating them. Germline CDR1 and CDR2: LGHNA and YSLEER. CDR3 length equals 14 residues. DNA for the CDR3: TGCGCCAGCAGCCAACCTGGGGCAGGCACTGAAGCTTTCTTT. Protein product: CASSQPGAGTEAFF.

This chain connects TRBV19 to TRBJ2-6; 8 positions agree with TRBD1. The CDR3 spans 18 residues. Germline lookup yields CDR1 LNHDA and CDR2 SQIVND (reference sequence). Trimming cost V 5 bases and J 1 base; bases outside gene matches: 10. For the CDR3, the DNA is TGTGCCAGTAGTGCAAATGACAGGGGACTGTCTGGGGCCAACGTCCTGACTTTC. This codes for CASSANDRGLSGANVLTF.

The rearrangement uses TRBV25-1 and TRBJ2-2; 7 positions match TRBD1. Germline assignment: CDR1 MGHDK and CDR2 SYGVNS. The CDR3 has 15 residues. The junction had 7 bases not matched to a gene; V was cut back by 5 bases and J by 4 bases. CDR3 nucleotide sequence: TGTGCCAGCAGTAAGGTCACAGGGGTCACCGGGGAGCTGTTTTTT. Amino acids: CASSKVTGVTGELFF.

The CDR3 is CASGLNPAGEINEQFF. The CDR3 DNA reads as TGTGCTAGTGGTTTGAACCCCGCGGGAGAAATCAATGAGCAGTTCTTC. V usage is TRBV12-5 and J usage is TRBJ2-1, with 7 bases identical to TRBD2. The CDR3 spans 16 residues. V lost 2 bases, J lost 6 bases, and 10 bases stayed unmatched. CDR1 and CDR2 from the germline V gene are LGHNT and FRNRAP.

This sequence joins TRBV6-5 and TRBJ1-1, with D unclear. The germline gives CDR1 MNHEY, CDR2 SVGAGI. Deletions cut 2 bases from V and 3 bases from J, with 7 bases between. The CDR3 is made up of 13 amino acids. CDR3 region: CASSYREDTEAFF. The CDR3 DNA sequence: TGTGCCAGCAGTTACAGGGAGGACACTGAAGCTTTCTTT.

The chain uses TRBV6-5 and TRBJ1-2; 11 bases are a match to TRBD1. Germline V gene lookup returns CDR1 MNHEY and CDR2 SVGAGI. The CDR3 is made up of 13 amino acids. The junction had 6 bases not matched to a gene; V was cut back by 11 bases and J by 4 bases. CDR3: CAAAGTGGYGYTF. CDR3 sequence (DNA): TGTGCCGCTGCCGGGACAGGGGGCTATGGCTACACCTTC.

This rearrangement joins TRBV6-1 to TRBJ2-1, with 13 bases that match TRBD2. Germline V gene sequence: CDR1 MNHNS, CDR2 SASEGT. This CDR3 contains 15 residues. Losses at the gene ends were 4 bases for V and 7 bases for J; bases not matched to a gene: 4. For the CDR3, the DNA is TGTGCCAGCAGTGGGACTAGCGGGAGTCATAATGAGCAGTTCTTC. Protein sequence: CASSGTSGSHNEQFF.

This chain connects TRBV18 to TRBJ1-2; TRBD1 matches at 8 bases. The CDR3 length is 15 residues. Trimming removed 3 bases from V and 8 bases from J; junction bases left unmatched: 11. Germline assignment: CDR1 KGHSH and CDR2 LQKENI. The CDR3 loop reads CASSPQGQGPRGYTF. CDR3 bases: TGTGCCAGCTCACCCCAAGGACAGGGCCCGCGGGGCTACACCTTC.

This rearrangement joins TRBV7-9 to TRBJ2-3; tentative D call: TRBD1 (6 bases). The CDR3 runs 15 residues. Per germline, CDR1 SEHNR and CDR2 FQNEAQ (reference sequence). Trimming removed 4 bases at V and 4 bases at J, with 15 bases between. The CDR3 region has the DNA TGTGCCAGCAGCTCCCTGGGGGCTGACGCAGATACGCAGTATTTT. This codes for CASSSLGADADTQYF.

The chain carries TRBV6-5 and TRBJ1-5; 10 bases map to TRBD1. With 7 bases clipped from V and 3 bases from J, the junction kept 6 bases outside the gene matches. This CDR3 is 15 amino acids long. In germline, CDR1 is MNHEY, CDR2 SVGAGI. DNA for the CDR3: TGTGCCAGCACCGGGGGACAGGGGTCCAATCAGCCCCAGCATTTT. This translates into CASTGGQGSNQPQHF.

The chain uses TRBV13 and TRBJ1-1; 10 nucleotides match TRBD1. The V and J ends lost 5 bases and 3 bases, in that order; junction bases with no gene match: 6. The CDR3 is made up of 15 amino acids. Germline CDR1 PRHDT, CDR2 FYEKMQ (reference sequence). The CDR3 DNA sequence: TGTGCCAGCAGCCGCGCCGGGACAGGGGACACTGAAGCTTTCTTT. Protein: CASSRAGTGDTEAFF.

The rearrangement uses TRBV6-1 and TRBJ2-3, with TRBD1 identical over 7 bases. The V segment lost 6 bases and the J segment 1 base; nucleotides outside the gene matches: 7. This CDR3 has 15 amino acids. Germline CDR1 reads MNHNS; CDR2 reads SASEGT. CDR3 residues: CASRRQGRRTDTQYF. CDR3 nucleotides: TGTGCCAGCAGGAGACAGGGAAGGCGCACAGATACGCAGTATTTT.

The chain links TRBV19 to TRBJ2-3; D possibly corresponds to TRBD1 (6 bases). The germline gives CDR1 LNHDA, CDR2 SQIVND (reference sequence). The V end was cut by 6 bases, the J end by 6 bases, with 16 bases between. The CDR3 contains 14 residues. The CDR3 sequence is CASRWGLPSDTQYF. CDR3 bases: TGTGCCAGTAGGTGGGGGCTTCCCTCGGATACGCAGTATTTT.

The chain recombines TRBV5-4 with TRBJ2-7; TRBD2 agrees at 7 bases. V was clipped by 4 bases and J by 7 bases; unmatched bases: 5. Germline-derived CDR1 and CDR2 are SGHNT and YYREEE (reference sequence). CDR3 length: 12 amino acids. The CDR3 bases are TGTGCCAGCAGCCACTGGGGGGGGGAGCAGTACTTC. This codes for CASSHWGGEQYF.

The CDR3 region is CASSLGGDGYTF. The CDR3 DNA follows: TGTGCCAGCAGCTTAGGGGGAGATGGCTACACCTTC. V usage is TRBV7-9 and J usage is TRBJ1-2, with D unclear. The V end was cut by 1 base, the J end by 6 bases, with 6 bases between. The CDR3 spans 12 residues. Germline V CDR1 and CDR2: SEHNR, FQNEAQ (reference sequence).